This T cell receptor (delta chain) derives from a study of gamma-delta T cells after stem cell transplantation. TCRdb re-processed the RT-PCR reads via CATT. The table has about 2,800 delta-chain clones, around 3.6% seen once; the top ten hold around 26%. Notes on this clone: A much larger clone lies one base from this, so it may be a read error.

The sequenced sample consisted of gamma-delta T cells. The receptor was isolated from a human donor. It is not recorded whose cells these are; they may come from a transplant donor.

CDR3 coding DNA: TGTGCCTGTGACACGTTGAGTTCCCCCATTACTGGGGGTCCGCCTGGGGATAAACTCATCTTT. Translation: CACDTLSSPITGGPPGDKLIF. V usage is TRDV2 and J usage is TRDJ1; 8 nucleotides agree with TRDD3. The CDR3 loop spans 21 amino acids. The germline V gene has CDR1 GEAIGNYY and CDR2 EKD. V gave up 1 base and J gave up 5 bases; unmatched junction bases: 26.